This paragraph reports one T cell receptor beta chain. Its antigen is undetermined. Germline CDR1 is SEHNR and CDR2 is FQNEAQ (reference sequence). CDR3 length: 17 amino acids. Trimming shortened V by 0 bases and J by 0 bases, and 11 bases separated the two germline ends. Profiled with immunoSEQ multiplex PCR; TCRdb holds only in-frame clones, not every one. The data hold 150,000 to 180,000 clones, with about 87% observed a single time. This entry is derived from a study of T cell responses to AZD1222 COVID-19 vaccine. Study-level findings and limits: Spike-specific TCR repertoires showed rising breadth and depth after two AZD1222 doses. Every sample of the repertoires postdated the peak T cell response. Close to half of spike-specific TCRs reportedly recognize unmutated variant regions.

This receptor was taken from an adult in good health. The rearrangement uses TRBV7-9 and TRBJ1-4, with D unclear. The sample consisted of peripheral blood, taken on day 0 of AZD1222 vaccination. CDR3 nucleotide sequence: TGTGCCAGCAGCTTAGCGGGTTCAGTTGCAACTAATGAAAAACTGTTTTTT. It specifies CASSLAGSVATNEKLFF.